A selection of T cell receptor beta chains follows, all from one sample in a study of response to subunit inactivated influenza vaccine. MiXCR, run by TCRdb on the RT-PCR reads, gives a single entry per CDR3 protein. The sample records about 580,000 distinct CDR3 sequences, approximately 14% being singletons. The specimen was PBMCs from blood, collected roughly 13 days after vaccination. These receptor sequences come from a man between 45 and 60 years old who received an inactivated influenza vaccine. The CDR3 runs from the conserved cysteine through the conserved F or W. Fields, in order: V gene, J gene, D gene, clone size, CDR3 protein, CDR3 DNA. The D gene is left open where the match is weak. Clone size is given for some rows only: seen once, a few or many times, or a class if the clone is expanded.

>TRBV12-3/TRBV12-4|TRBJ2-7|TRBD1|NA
CASSGTGEAYEQYF
TGTGCCAGCAGTGGGACAGGGGAAGCCTACGAGCAGTACTTC
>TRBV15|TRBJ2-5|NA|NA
CATSWGRETQYF
TGTGCCACCAGCTGGGGGAGGGAGACCCAGTACTTC
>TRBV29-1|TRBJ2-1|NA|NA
CSVEEGGTPSYNEQFF
TGCAGCGTTGAAGAAGGAGGGACACCCTCCTACAATGAGCAGTTCTTC
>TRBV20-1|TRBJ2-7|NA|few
CSASFQGPYEQYF
TGCAGTGCTAGTTTTCAGGGTCCCTACGAGCAGTACTTC
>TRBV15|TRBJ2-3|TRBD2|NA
CATSFLGLAESGTDTQYF
TGTGCCACCAGCTTCCTGGGGCTAGCGGAGTCCGGCACAGATACGCAGTATTTT
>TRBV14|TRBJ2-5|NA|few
CASSQEAEDQYF
TGTGCCAGCAGCCAAGAAGCAGAGGACCAGTACTTC
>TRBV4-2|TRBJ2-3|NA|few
CASSQGGPTDTQYF
TGTGCCAGCAGCCAAGGAGGCCCCACAGATACGCAGTATTTT
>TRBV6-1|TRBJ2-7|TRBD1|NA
CASSEGTQGRTYEQYF
TGTGCCAGCAGTGAAGGTACACAGGGGCGAACCTACGAGCAGTACTTC
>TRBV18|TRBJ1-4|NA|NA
CASSPRVTNEKLFF
TGTGCCAGCTCACCCCGGGTCACTAATGAAAAACTGTTTTTT
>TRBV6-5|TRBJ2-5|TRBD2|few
CASSYPASGGQETQYF
TGTGCCAGCAGTTACCCCGCTAGCGGGGGGCAAGAGACCCAGTACTTC
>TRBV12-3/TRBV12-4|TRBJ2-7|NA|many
CASSLNPGGPYEQYF
TGTGCCAGCAGTTTAAACCCCGGGGGGCCATACGAGCAGTACTTC
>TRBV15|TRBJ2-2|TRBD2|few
CATLKGGRNTGELFF
TGTGCCACCCTAAAGGGCGGGAGAAACACCGGGGAGCTGTTTTTT
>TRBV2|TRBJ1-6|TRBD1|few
CASSDRGGYNSPLHF
TGTGCCAGCAGCGACAGGGGGGGTTATAATTCACCCCTCCACTTT
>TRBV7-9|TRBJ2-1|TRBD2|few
CASRLLAGGSYNEQFF
TGTGCCAGCAGACTACTAGCGGGAGGTTCCTACAATGAGCAGTTCTTC
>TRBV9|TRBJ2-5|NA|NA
CASSSLSGGVQETQYF
TGTGCCAGCAGCTCCCTAAGTGGCGGGGTTCAAGAGACCCAGTACTTC
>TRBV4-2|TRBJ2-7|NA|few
CASSQDLSYTYEQYF
TGTGCCAGCAGCCAAGATTTAAGCTACACCTACGAGCAGTACTTC
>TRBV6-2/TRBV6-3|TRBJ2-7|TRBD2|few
CASSRSTSGSSHEQYF
TGTGCCAGCAGTCGCTCGACTAGCGGGAGTTCCCACGAGCAGTACTTC
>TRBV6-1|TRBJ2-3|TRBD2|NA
CASMHLAGGYTDTQYF
TGTGCCAGCATGCACCTAGCGGGAGGGTACACAGATACGCAGTATTTT
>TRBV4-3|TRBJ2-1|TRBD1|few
CASSQDWTGGRNEQFF
TGCGCCAGCAGCCAAGACTGGACAGGGGGCCGTAATGAGCAGTTCTTC
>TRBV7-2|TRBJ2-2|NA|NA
CASSPAVARELFF
TGTGCCAGCAGCCCCGCCGTCGCCCGGGAGCTGTTTTTT
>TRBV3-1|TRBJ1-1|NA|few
CASSQLRGSEAFF
TGTGCCAGCAGCCAATTGAGGGGCAGTGAAGCTTTCTTT
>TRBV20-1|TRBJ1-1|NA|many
CSALSGRNTEAFF
TGCAGTGCTCTGTCCGGCAGAAACACTGAAGCTTTCTTT
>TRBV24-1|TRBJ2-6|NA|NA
CATSDYRSSGANVLTF
TGTGCCACCAGTGATTATAGGAGCTCTGGGGCCAACGTCCTGACTTTC
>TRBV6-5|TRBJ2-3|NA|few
CASSYSSFVGLADTQYF
TGTGCCAGCAGTTACTCATCGTTCGTGGGCCTCGCAGATACGCAGTATTTT
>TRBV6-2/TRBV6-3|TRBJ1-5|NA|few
CASSYPPGWSNQPQHF
TGTGCCAGCAGTTACCCCCCAGGGTGGAGCAATCAGCCCCAGCATTTT
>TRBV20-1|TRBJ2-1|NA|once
CSARVGVPSPYNEQFF
TGCAGTGCTAGGGTGGGAGTTCCCTCCCCCTACAATGAGCAGTTCTTC
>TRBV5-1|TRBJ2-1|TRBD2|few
CASSQSGGLYNEQFF
TGCGCCAGCAGTCAGAGCGGGGGCCTCTACAATGAGCAGTTCTTC
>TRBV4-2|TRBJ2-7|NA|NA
CASSQEDQYYEQYF
TGTGCCAGCAGCCAAGAGGACCAATACTACGAGCAGTACTTC
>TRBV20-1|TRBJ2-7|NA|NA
CSARADGVYYEQYF
TGCAGTGCTAGAGCGGACGGGGTGTACTACGAGCAGTACTTC
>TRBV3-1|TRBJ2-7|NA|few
CASSRPGSFSYEQYF
TGTGCCAGCAGCAGGCCGGGCTCGTTCTCCTACGAGCAGTACTTC
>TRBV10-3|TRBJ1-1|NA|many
CAIISGVGNTEAFF
TGTGCCATCATCTCAGGGGTCGGTAACACTGAAGCTTTCTTT
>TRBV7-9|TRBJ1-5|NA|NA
CASSLGGHAQHF
TGTGCCAGCAGCTTAGGGGGGCATGCCCAGCATTTT
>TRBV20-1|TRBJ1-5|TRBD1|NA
CSARTGAGPQHF
TGCAGTGCTAGGACAGGGGCAGGGCCCCAGCATTTT
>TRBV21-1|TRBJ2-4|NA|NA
CASSTLREVKNIQYF
TGTGCCAGCAGCACCCTCCGAGAAGTTAAAAACATTCAGTACTTC
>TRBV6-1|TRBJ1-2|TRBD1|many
CASSEQGGAFYGYTF
TGTGCCAGCAGCGAACAGGGGGGTGCTTTCTATGGCTACACCTTC
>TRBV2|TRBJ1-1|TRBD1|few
CASSETGVGNAEAFF
TGTGCCAGCAGTGAGACAGGGGTCGGGAATGCTGAAGCTTTCTTT
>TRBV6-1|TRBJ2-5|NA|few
CASSAGAYQETQYF
TGTGCCAGCAGCGCCGGGGCTTACCAAGAGACCCAGTACTTC
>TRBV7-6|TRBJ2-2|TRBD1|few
CASSPGTVTGELFF
TGTGCCAGCAGCCCCGGGACAGTCACCGGGGAGCTGTTTTTT
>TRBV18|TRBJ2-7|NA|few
CASSPSGLREQYF
TGTGCCAGCTCACCCTCAGGGCTGCGCGAGCAGTACTTC
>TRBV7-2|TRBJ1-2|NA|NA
CASSFNRSPYGYTF
TGTGCCAGCAGCTTCAACAGGAGTCCCTATGGCTACACCTTC
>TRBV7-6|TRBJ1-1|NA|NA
CASRFPRDTEAFF
TGTGCCAGCAGATTCCCACGGGACACTGAAGCTTTCTTT